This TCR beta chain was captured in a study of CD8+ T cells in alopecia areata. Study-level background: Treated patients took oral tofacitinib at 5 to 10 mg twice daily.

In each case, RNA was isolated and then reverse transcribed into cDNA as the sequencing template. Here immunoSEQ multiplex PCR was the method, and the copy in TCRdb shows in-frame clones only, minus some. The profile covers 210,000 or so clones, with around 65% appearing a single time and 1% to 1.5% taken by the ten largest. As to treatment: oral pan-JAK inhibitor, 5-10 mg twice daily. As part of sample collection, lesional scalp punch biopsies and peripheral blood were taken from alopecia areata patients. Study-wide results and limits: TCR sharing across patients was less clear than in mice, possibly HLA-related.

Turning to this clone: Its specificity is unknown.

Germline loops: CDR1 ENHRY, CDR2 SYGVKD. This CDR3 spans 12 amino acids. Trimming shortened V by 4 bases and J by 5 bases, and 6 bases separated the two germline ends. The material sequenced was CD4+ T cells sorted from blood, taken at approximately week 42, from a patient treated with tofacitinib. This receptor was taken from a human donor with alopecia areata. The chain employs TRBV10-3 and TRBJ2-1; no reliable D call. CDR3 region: CAISAANNEQFF. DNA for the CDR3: TGTGCCATCAGTGCGGCTAACAATGAGCAGTTCTTC.